This TCR beta chain was profiled in a study of cytomegalovirus exposure and HLA in healthy donors. Comment on this clone: Its antigen is not known.

The study's findings and limits: A later analysis found that most CMV-associated TCR beta chains appeared HLA-restricted. TCR beta V- and J-gene trimming, according to a later analysis, was linked to a missense DCLRE1C variant. In vitro data verified a few CMV-associated chains as specific for CMV antigens.

Both 60 Vbeta primers and 13 Jbeta primers went into the PCR. The assay was immunoSEQ multiplex PCR, and TCRdb's table has in-frame clones only and misses some. This table has just over 95,000 clones, about 81% appearing once. The source is a woman in her 40s in good health and CMV-seropositive. Sequenced: PBMCs.

The CDR3 reads CASIGRVLHEQYF. The CDR3 DNA is TGTGCCAGCATTGGCAGGGTTCTCCACGAGCAGTACTTC. The rearrangement uses TRBV28 and TRBJ2-7, with TRBD1 as a possible D gene (5 bases). Germline V CDR1 and CDR2: MDHEN, SYDVKM. The CDR3 has 13 amino acids. Between the trimmed V and J ends, which lost 7 bases and 5 bases, there was a span of 15 bases.